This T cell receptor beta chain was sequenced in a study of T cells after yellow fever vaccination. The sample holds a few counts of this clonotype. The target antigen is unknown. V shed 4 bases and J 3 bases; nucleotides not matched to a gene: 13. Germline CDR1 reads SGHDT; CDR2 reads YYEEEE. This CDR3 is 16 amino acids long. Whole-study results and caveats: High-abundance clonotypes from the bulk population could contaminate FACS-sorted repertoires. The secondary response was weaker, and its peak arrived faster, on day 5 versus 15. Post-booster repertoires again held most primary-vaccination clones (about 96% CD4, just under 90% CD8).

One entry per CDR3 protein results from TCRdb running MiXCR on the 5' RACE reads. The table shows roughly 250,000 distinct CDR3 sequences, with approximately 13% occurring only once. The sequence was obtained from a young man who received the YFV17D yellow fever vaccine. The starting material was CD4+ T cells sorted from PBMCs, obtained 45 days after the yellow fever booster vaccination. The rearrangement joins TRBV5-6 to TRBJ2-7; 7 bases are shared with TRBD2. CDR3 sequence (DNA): TGTGCCAGCAGCCCCCTCGGGGCTAGCGGTAACTACGAGCAGTACTTC. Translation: CASSPLGASGNYEQYF. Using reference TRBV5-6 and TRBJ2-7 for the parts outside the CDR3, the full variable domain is DAGVTQSPTHLIKTRGQQVTLRCSPKSGHDTVSWYQQALGQGPQFIFQYYEEEERQRGNFPDRFSGHQFPNYSSELNVNALLLGDSALYLCASSPLGASGNYEQYFGPGTRLTVT.